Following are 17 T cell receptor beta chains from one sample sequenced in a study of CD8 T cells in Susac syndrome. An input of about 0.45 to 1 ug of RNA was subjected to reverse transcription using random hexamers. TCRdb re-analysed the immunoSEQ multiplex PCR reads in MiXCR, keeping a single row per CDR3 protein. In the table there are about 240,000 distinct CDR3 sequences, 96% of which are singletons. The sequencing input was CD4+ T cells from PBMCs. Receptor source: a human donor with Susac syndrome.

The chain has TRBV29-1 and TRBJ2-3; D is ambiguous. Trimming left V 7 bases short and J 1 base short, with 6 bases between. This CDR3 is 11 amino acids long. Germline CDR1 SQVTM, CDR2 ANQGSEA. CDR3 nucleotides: TGCAGCGCCGCCCGCACAGATACGCAGTATTTT. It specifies CSAARTDTQYF.

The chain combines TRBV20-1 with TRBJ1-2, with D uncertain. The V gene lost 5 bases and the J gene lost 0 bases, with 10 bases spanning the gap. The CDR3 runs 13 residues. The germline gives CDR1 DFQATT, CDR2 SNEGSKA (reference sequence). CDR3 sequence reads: CSAGSNPNYGYTF. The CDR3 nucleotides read TGCAGTGCTGGATCAAACCCTAACTATGGCTACACCTTC.

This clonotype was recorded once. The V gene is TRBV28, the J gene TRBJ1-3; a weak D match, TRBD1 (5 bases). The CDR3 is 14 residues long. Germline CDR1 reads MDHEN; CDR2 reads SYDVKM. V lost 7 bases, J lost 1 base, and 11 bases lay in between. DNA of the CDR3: TGTGCCAGCAAACGGGGGACGTCTGGAAACACCATATATTTT. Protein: CASKRGTSGNTIYF.

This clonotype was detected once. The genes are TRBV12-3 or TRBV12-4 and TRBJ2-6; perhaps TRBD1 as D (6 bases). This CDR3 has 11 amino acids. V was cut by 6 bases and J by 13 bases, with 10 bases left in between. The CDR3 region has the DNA TGTGCCAGCAGACAAGGACAGGTCCTGACTTTC. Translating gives CASRQGQVLTF.

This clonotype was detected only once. The CDR3 reads CASSLYQDTYEQYF. CDR3 in DNA: TGTGCCAGCTCACTTTACCAGGATACCTACGAGCAGTACTTC. The gene calls are TRBV18 and TRBJ2-7; no firm D call. Germline V CDR1 and CDR2: KGHSH, LQKENI. CDR3 size: 14 residues. The V end lost 4 bases, the J end lost 2 bases, and 12 bases lay between the germline ends. The full variable domain, rest sourced from reference TRBV18 and TRBJ2-7, is NAGVMQNPRHLVRRRGQEARLRCSPMKGHSHVYWYRQLPEEGLKFMVYLQKENIIDESGMPKERFSAEFPKEGPSILRIQQVVRGDSAAYFCASSLYQDTYEQYFGPGTRLTVT.

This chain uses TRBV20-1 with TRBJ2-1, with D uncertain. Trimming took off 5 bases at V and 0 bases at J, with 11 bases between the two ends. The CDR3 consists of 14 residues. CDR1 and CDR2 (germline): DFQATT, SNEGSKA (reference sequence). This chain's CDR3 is CSAPSRSSYNEQFF. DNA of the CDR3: TGCAGTGCTCCATCCCGGTCCTCCTACAATGAGCAGTTCTTC.

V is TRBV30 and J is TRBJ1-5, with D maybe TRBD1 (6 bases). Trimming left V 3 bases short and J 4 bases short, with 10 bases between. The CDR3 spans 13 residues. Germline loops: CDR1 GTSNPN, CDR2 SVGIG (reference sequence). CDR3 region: CAWRRTDNQPQHF. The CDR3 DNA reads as TGTGCCTGGAGGAGGACAGATAATCAGCCCCAGCATTTT.

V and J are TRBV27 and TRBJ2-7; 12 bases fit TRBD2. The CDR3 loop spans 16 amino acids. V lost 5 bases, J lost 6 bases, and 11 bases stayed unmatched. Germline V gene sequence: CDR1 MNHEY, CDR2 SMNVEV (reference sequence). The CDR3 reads CASSPPSGRAVSEQYF. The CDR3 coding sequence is TGTGCCAGCAGTCCGCCTAGCGGGAGGGCAGTATCCGAGCAGTACTTC.

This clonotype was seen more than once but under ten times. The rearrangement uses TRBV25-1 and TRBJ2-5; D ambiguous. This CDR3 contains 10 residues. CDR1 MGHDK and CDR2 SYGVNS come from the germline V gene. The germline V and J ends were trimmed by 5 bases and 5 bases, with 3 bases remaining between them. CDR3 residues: CASSRETQYF. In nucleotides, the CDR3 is TGTGCCAGCAGTCGGGAGACCCAGTACTTC. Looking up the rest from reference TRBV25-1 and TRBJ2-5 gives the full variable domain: EADIYQTPRYLVIGTGKKITLECSQTMGHDKMYWYQQDPGMELHLIHYSYGVNSTEKGDLSSESTVSRIRTEHFPLTLESARPSHTSQYLCASSRETQYFGPGTRLLVL.

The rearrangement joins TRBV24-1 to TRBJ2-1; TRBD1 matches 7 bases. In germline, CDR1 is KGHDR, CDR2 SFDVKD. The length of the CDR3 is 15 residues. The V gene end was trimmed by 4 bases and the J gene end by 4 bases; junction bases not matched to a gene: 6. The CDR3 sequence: CATSDSTGIYNEQFF. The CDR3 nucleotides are TGTGCCACCAGTGACTCGACAGGGATTTACAATGAGCAGTTCTTC.

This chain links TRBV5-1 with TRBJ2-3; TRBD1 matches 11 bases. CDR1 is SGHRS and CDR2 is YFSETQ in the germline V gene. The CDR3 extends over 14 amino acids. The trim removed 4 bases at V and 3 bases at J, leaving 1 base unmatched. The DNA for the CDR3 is TGCGCCAGCAGCGGACAGGGGGCAACAGATACGCAGTATTTT. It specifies CASSGQGATDTQYF.

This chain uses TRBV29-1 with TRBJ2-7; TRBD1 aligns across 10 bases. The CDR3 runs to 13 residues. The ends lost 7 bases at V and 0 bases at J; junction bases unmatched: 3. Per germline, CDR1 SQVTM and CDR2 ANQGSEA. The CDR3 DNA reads TGCAGCGCTAGGACAGGGGGCTCCTACGAGCAGTACTTC. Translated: CSARTGGSYEQYF.

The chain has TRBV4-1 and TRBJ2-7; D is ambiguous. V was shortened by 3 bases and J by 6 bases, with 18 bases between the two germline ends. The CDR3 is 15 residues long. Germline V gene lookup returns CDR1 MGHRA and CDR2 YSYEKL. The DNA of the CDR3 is TGCGCCAGCAGCCACCTCTCCGTAGGGCCGTTCGAGCAGTACTTC. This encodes CASSHLSVGPFEQYF.

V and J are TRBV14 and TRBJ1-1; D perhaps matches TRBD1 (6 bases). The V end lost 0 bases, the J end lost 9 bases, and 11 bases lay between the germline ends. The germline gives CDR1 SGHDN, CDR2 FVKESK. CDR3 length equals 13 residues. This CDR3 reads CASSQEYRAKAFF. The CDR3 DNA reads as TGTGCCAGCAGCCAAGAGTACAGGGCCAAAGCTTTCTTT.

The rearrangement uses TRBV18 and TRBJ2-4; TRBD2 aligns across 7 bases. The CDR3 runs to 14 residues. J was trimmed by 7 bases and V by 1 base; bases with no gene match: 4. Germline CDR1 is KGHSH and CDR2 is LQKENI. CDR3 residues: CASSPRREGNIQYF. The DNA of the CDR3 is TGTGCCAGCTCACCACGGAGGGAGGGGAACATTCAGTACTTC. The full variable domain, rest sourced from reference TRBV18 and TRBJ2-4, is NAGVMQNPRHLVRRRGQEARLRCSPMKGHSHVYWYRQLPEEGLKFMVYLQKENIIDESGMPKERFSAEFPKEGPSILRIQQVVRGDSAAYFCASSPRREGNIQYFGAGTRLSVL.

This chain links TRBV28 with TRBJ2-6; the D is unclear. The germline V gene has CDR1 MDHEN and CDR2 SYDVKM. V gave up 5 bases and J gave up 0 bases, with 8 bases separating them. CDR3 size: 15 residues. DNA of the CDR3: TGTGCCAGCAGTATTATCGGCTCTGGGGCCAACGTCCTGACTTTC. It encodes CASSIIGSGANVLTF.

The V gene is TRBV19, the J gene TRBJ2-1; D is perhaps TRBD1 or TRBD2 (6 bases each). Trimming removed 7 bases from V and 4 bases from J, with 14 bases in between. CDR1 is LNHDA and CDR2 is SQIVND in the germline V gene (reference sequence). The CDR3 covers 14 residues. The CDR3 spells CASTGVAVYNEQFF. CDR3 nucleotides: TGTGCCAGTACAGGGGTAGCGGTATACAATGAGCAGTTCTTC.